The clone carrying this T cell receptor (beta chain) came up a few times. Each CDR3 protein gets one entry after TCRdb re-called the 5' RACE reads with MiXCR. Of approximately 250,000 distinct CDR3 sequences detected, 15% to 20% appear once; the ten largest clones hold over 20%. The sample comes from a study of T-cell memory formation after mild COVID-19. Sequenced sample: PBMCs or a T cell subset sorted from them (not recorded which). This sequence was found in a man between 18 and 29 years old who had mild COVID-19 (a few samples of this study predate the infection). Cell type and time point are not known.

CDR3 nucleotide sequence: TGTGCCAGCAAACCGGGAGACGCAGATACGCAGTATTTT. Encoded protein: CASKPGDADTQYF. The chain employs TRBV11-2 and TRBJ2-3, with TRBD2 as a possible D gene (6 bases). The germline V gene encodes CDR1 SGHAT and CDR2 FQNNGV. There are 13 residues in the CDR3. V was cut by 7 bases and J by 4 bases, with 12 bases left in between.